One and the same sample provided the 2 T cell receptor beta chains below, sequenced in a study of T cells in Graves' hyperthyroidism and ophthalmopathy (dated by TCRdb to 2018 to 2020). The protocol used for the library was multiplex PCR. Data came from an Illumina HiSeq 2000. Amplification of TCR beta CDR3 regions was carried out from RNA transcripts. A first-round RT-PCR of the TCR CDR3 used the HTBI primer set with the Qiagen OneStep RT-PCR kit. Clones were called with MiXCR by TCRdb after fastp trimmed the public reads at Q25, and only in-frame beta chains were retained. Entries that share a CDR3 protein sequence are merged under the most common genes and DNA. This sample gives approximately 690,000 distinct CDR3 sequences in total; roughly 20% of them show up just once. The top ten clones comprise over 30% of the sample. Material for sequencing was blood. Source of these receptors: a man aged 25 to 45 with Graves' ophthalmopathy.

This clonotype was counted ten times or more. The chain joins TRBV27 to TRBJ2-3, with 7 nucleotides matching TRBD2. The germline gives CDR1 MNHEY, CDR2 SMNVEV (reference sequence). J was trimmed by 0 bases and V by 5 bases; bases with no gene match: 5. The CDR3 length is 15 residues. In DNA, the CDR3 is TGTGCCAGCAGTACCAGACTAGCCAGCACAGATACGCAGTATTTT. Amino acids: CASSTRLASTDTQYF.

V gene TRBV9 combines with J gene TRBJ1-6; a weak D match, TRBD1 (6 bases). Germline CDR1 and CDR2: SGDLS and YYNGEE. The CDR3 has 13 amino acids. The V and J ends lost 5 bases and 6 bases respectively, with 9 bases between them. The CDR3 protein is CASRTGANSPLHF. CDR3 sequence (DNA): TGTGCCAGCAGGACAGGAGCTAATTCACCCCTCCACTTT.